The 13 T cell receptor beta chains given below trace back to one sample, sequenced in a study of T cells in Graves' hyperthyroidism and ophthalmopathy. RNA transcripts served as the template for amplifying TCR beta CDR3 regions. The HTBI primer set was used in a first-round RT-PCR of the TCR CDR3. MiXCR was run by TCRdb on the multiplex PCR reads, yielding one entry per CDR3 protein. This sample carries about half a million distinct CDR3 sequences, approximately 23% of them seen once, and the ten largest clones take under 55%. Sequenced: blood. Receptors originate from a woman between 70 and 85 years old with Graves' ophthalmopathy.

This clonotype showed up just once. A junction end diverges from the germline sequence, so it may reflect a read error. The CDR3 DNA reads TGTGCTAGCAGCCCGAATAAGGCCAATGAGCAGTTCTTC. Its translation is CASSPNKANEQFF. V gene TRBV7-7 combines with J gene TRBJ2-1, with D uncertain. The CDR3 runs 13 residues. Germline lookup yields CDR1 SSHAT and CDR2 FNYEAQ (reference sequence).

This clonotype was observed a handful of times. This sequence joins TRBV6-1 and TRBJ1-4, with unresolved D. Germline values: CDR1 MNHNS, CDR2 SASEGT. The CDR3 has 14 residues. V was cut by 6 bases and J by 0 bases, with 8 bases left in between. DNA of the CDR3: TGTGCCAGCAGACAGAGTTCAACTAATGAAAAACTGTTTTTT. Translated, it gives CASRQSSTNEKLFF.

V usage is TRBV3-1 and J usage is TRBJ2-7; TRBD2 matches 11 bases. Germline V gives CDR1 LGHDT, CDR2 YNNKEL (reference sequence). With V trimmed by 3 bases and J by 9 bases, 10 bases remained unmatched. The length of the CDR3 is 15 residues. CDR3 DNA sequence: TGTGCCAGCAGCCACCTCGGGACTAGCGGTCTTGGGCAGTACTTC. Translating it yields CASSHLGTSGLGQYF.

This clonotype was detected a few times. The chain employs TRBV5-1 and TRBJ1-1; 7 bases align to TRBD1. The CDR3 consists of 14 residues. CDR1 SGHRS and CDR2 YFSETQ come from the germline V gene. The J segment lost 1 base and the V segment lost 4 bases, leaving 4 bases of the junction unmatched. DNA of the CDR3: TGCGCCAGCAGCACCGGGACAGCGAACACTGAAGCTTTCTTT. It codes for CASSTGTANTEAFF.

V gene TRBV27 combines with J gene TRBJ1-1; D gene uncertain. The CDR3 totals 15 residues. Per the germline V gene, CDR1 is MNHEY and CDR2 is SMNVEV (reference sequence). Trimming took 5 bases from V and 1 from J, leaving 14 bases between them. The CDR3 spells CASSPHHNRNTEAFF. Written as DNA, the CDR3 is TGTGCCAGCAGTCCACACCATAACAGGAACACTGAAGCTTTCTTT.

This clonotype occurred many times. The chain carries TRBV11-2 and TRBJ2-3, with D perhaps TRBD2 (5 bases). CDR1 is SGHAT, CDR2 FQNNGV, per germline. V was cut by 2 bases and J by 2 bases, with 14 bases left in between. The CDR3 runs to 16 residues. In DNA, the CDR3 is TGTGCCAGCAGCTTATCAGTGGGAGAGACCACAGATACGCAGTATTTT. Translating gives CASSLSVGETTDTQYF.

V usage is TRBV5-6 and J usage is TRBJ1-6, with 7 bases aligning to TRBD1. V lost 4 bases to trimming and J lost 10 bases; unmatched junction nucleotides: 11. From germline, CDR1 is SGHDT and CDR2 YYEEEE. This CDR3 region has 15 residues. The CDR3 sequence: CASSLVQGNQSPLHF. CDR3 coding DNA: TGTGCCAGCAGCCTAGTACAGGGGAATCAGTCACCCCTCCACTTT.

There are many counts of this clonotype. V usage is TRBV20-1 and J usage is TRBJ1-1; D is unresolved. This CDR3 comprises 13 residues. V lost 5 bases, J lost 1 base, and 11 bases lay in between. Germline-derived CDR1 and CDR2 are DFQATT and SNEGSKA (reference sequence). The CDR3 sequence is CSAAGIPNTEAFF. The CDR3 bases are TGCAGTGCTGCCGGGATACCGAACACTGAAGCTTTCTTT.

This clonotype has a handful of counts. The rearrangement joins TRBV7-2 to TRBJ1-6, with TRBD1 matching over 7 bases. The CDR3 contains 13 residues. Germline V gene lookup returns CDR1 SGHTA and CDR2 FQGNSA. J lost 10 bases, V lost 7 bases, and 7 bases had no gene match. The CDR3 bases are TGTGCCAGCAATAAGGGGGCTGTCTCACCCCTCCACTTT. It specifies CASNKGAVSPLHF.

The chain is built from TRBV7-2 and TRBJ1-1, with TRBD1 as a possible D gene (5 bases). The length of the CDR3 is 13 residues. CDR1 is SGHTA and CDR2 is FQGNSA in the germline V gene. V lost 2 bases and J lost 6, with 10 bases in between. In DNA form, the CDR3 reads TGTGCCAGCAGCTTACCTTCCAGGGCTGAAGCTTTCTTT. It codes for CASSLPSRAEAFF.

The chain employs TRBV20-1 and TRBJ2-5; D could derive from TRBD1 or TRBD2 (5 bases each). The CDR3 spans 17 residues. The germline CDR1 and CDR2 sequences are DFQATT and SNEGSKA (reference sequence). Trimming cost V 5 bases and J 0 bases, with 22 bases left between them. Here the CDR3 DNA reads TGCAGTGCTCGGAGCCTTCGGGGCCTAGGGGACCAAGAGACCCAGTACTTC. Protein product: CSARSLRGLGDQETQYF.

The chain uses TRBV7-9 and TRBJ2-5; D possibly corresponds to TRBD2 (6 bases). Germline CDR1 and CDR2: SEHNR and FQNEAQ (reference sequence). Trimming pared 5 bases from V and 5 bases from J, leaving 21 bases between. This CDR3 region has 16 residues. Written as DNA, the CDR3 is TGTGCCAGCAGCCCAAGCGGGCGGACATTCCCCGAGACCCAGTACTTC. Its translation is CASSPSGRTFPETQYF.

The CDR3 reads CASRTRAGAIETQYF. CDR3 nucleotide sequence: TGTGCCAGCAGGACTCGAGCGGGAGCGATAGAGACCCAGTACTTC. This chain uses TRBV6-2 or TRBV6-3 with TRBJ2-5; 8 bases align to TRBD2. The germline V gene encodes CDR1 MNHEY and CDR2 SVGEGT. V was clipped by 6 bases and J by 4 bases; unmatched bases: 10. CDR3 length: 15 residues.